Included here is one TCR beta chain sequence, with context. The sample is drawn from a study of shared clonotypes between healthy human individuals. Only CD45RO-negative cells positively selected for CCR7 counted as naive CD8 cells, so terminally differentiated effector memory CD45RA+ cells were excluded. Every donor, a Caucasian adult, lived in Nashville, Tennessee. V was cut by 4 bases and J by 4 bases, with 8 bases left in between. This CDR3 has 14 residues. Germline-derived CDR1 and CDR2 are SNHLY and FYNNEI. Clones were sequenced by immunoSEQ multiplex PCR, and TCRdb holds only the in-frame ones, with some missing. The sample holds some 2.1 million clones, over 85% seen once.

The sequenced sample was naive CD8+ T cells sorted from blood. The sequence was collected from a man between 18 and 29 years old in good health. This rearrangement joins TRBV2 to TRBJ1-6; no clear D. The CDR3 DNA is TGTGCCAGCAGTGCTGACAATTATAATTCACCCCTCCACTTT. This sequence encodes CASSADNYNSPLHF.